The 31 T cell receptor beta chains reported below all come from one sample, sequenced in a study of T cell responses to AZD1222 COVID-19 vaccine. Here immunoSEQ multiplex PCR was the method, and the copy in TCRdb shows in-frame clones only, minus some. The data show about 76,000 clones, roughly 88% seen once. The specimen comprised peripheral blood, sampled on day 0 of AZD1222 vaccination. These receptors were collected from an adult in good health.

The chain employs TRBV11-3 and TRBJ1-3, with D unresolved. The germline V and J ends were trimmed by 5 bases and 8 bases, with 19 bases remaining between them. The CDR3 has 15 amino acids. Germline loops: CDR1 SGHNT, CDR2 YENEEA. CDR3 nucleotides: TGTGCCAGCAGCGTCCCAGGTGCTCGCAGAGACACCATATATTTT. Translation: CASSVPGARRDTIYF. The variable domain in full, with the rest retrieved from reference TRBV11-3 and TRBJ1-3, is EAGVVQSPRYKIIEKKQPVAFWCNPISGHNTLYWYLQNLGQGPELLIRYENEEAVDDSQLPKDRFSAERLKGVDSTLKIQPAELGDSAVYLCASSVPGARRDTIYFGEGSWLTVV.

V and J are TRBV7-6 and TRBJ2-1; D not resolved. This CDR3 is 13 amino acids long. The V and J ends lost 4 bases and 10 bases respectively, with 14 bases between them. CDR1 and CDR2 from the germline V gene are SGHVS and FNYEAQ. The CDR3 DNA reads TGTGCCAGCAGCTCCCGCCTAGAGATGGAGCAGTTCTTC. Protein product: CASSSRLEMEQFF. The full variable domain, its missing parts supplied by reference TRBV7-6 and TRBJ2-1, is GAGVSQSPRYKVTKRGQDVALRCDPISGHVSLYWYRQALGQGPEFLTYFNYEAQQDKSGLPNDRFSAERPEGSISTLTIQRTEQRDSAMYRCASSSRLEMEQFFGPGTRLTVL.

The chain has TRBV19 and TRBJ2-5; maybe TRBD1 (5 bases). The germline V gene has CDR1 LNHDA and CDR2 SQIVND (reference sequence). With 4 bases removed from V and 1 base from J, the gap between germline ends came to 10 bases. The CDR3 has 14 residues. In DNA form, the CDR3 reads TGTGCCAGTAGTAAGGGGTTCGGCCAAGAGACCCAGTACTTC. This encodes CASSKGFGQETQYF.

This chain joins TRBV2 and TRBJ2-3; D unclear. Trimming cost V 6 bases and J 0 bases, with 16 bases left between them. The length of the CDR3 is 16 residues. Germline V gene lookup returns CDR1 SNHLY and CDR2 FYNNEI. CDR3 sequence reads: CASSARARTSTDTQYF. The CDR3 bases are TGTGCCAGCAGCGCCCGGGCACGCACAAGCACAGATACGCAGTATTTT.

This sequence joins TRBV5-4 and TRBJ2-7, with D maybe TRBD2 (5 bases). Germline CDR1 is SGHNT and CDR2 is YYREEE (reference sequence). This CDR3 comprises 13 residues. Deletions cut 0 bases from V and 11 bases from J, with 15 bases between. The CDR3 reads CASSLDDIGEKYF. For the CDR3, the DNA is TGTGCCAGCAGCTTGGATGATATCGGGGAAAAGTACTTC.

The V gene is TRBV7-2, the J gene TRBJ1-6; D remains ambiguous. CDR3 size: 14 residues. Germline values: CDR1 SGHTA, CDR2 FQGNSA. The V gene lost 6 bases and the J gene lost 8 bases, with 14 bases spanning the gap. The CDR3 coding sequence is TGTGCCAGCAGTCAATTAGGTGGAGATTCACCCCTCCACTTT. Residues: CASSQLGGDSPLHF.

This sequence joins TRBV5-4 and TRBJ1-2, with D maybe TRBD1 (5 bases). Germline CDR1 and CDR2: SGHNT and YYREEE (reference sequence). V shed 0 bases and J shed 7 bases, with 16 bases lying between them. The CDR3 extends over 15 amino acids. This CDR3 is CASSLDRGPLGGYTF. CDR3 in DNA: TGTGCCAGCAGCTTGGATCGGGGACCCCTTGGTGGCTACACCTTC. The full variable domain, with the rest looked up from reference TRBV5-4 and TRBJ1-2, is ETGVTQSPTHLIKTRGQQVTLRCSSQSGHNTVSWYQQALGQGPQFIFQYYREEENGRGNFPPRFSGLQFPNYSSELNVNALELDDSALYLCASSLDRGPLGGYTFGSGTRLTVV.

The chain uses TRBV6-5 and TRBJ2-2; D is undetermined. The V gene lost 0 bases and the J gene lost 2 bases, with 1 base spanning the gap. Germline V lookup: CDR1 MNHEY, CDR2 SVGAGI. The CDR3 spans 13 residues. The CDR3 sequence is CASSYSNTGELFF. CDR3 DNA: TGTGCCAGCAGTTACTCTAACACCGGGGAGCTGTTTTTT.

This chain joins TRBV6-5 and TRBJ2-7, with TRBD1 matching 8 bases. Trimming took 5 bases from V and 1 from J; bases not matched to a gene: 4. The CDR3 is made up of 14 amino acids. Germline V gene sequence: CDR1 MNHEY, CDR2 SVGAGI. The CDR3 nucleotides are TGTGCCAGCAGTCCTGGACAGGGTTCCTACGAGCAGTACGTC. This encodes CASSPGQGSYEQYV.

This clone was recorded once. In nucleotides, the CDR3 is TGTGCCAGCTTAACTACTGGGGCCAACGTCCTGACTTTC. It translates to CASLTTGANVLTF. The chain uses TRBV28 and TRBJ2-6; D not certain. V gave up 8 bases and J gave up 2 bases, with 7 bases separating them. This CDR3 is built from 13 residues. In germline, CDR1 is MDHEN, CDR2 SYDVKM.

The V call is TRBV6-4, the J call TRBJ1-6; D is ambiguous. Per germline, CDR1 MRHNA and CDR2 SNTAGT. The CDR3 extends over 14 amino acids. V dropped 5 bases and J dropped 6 bases, with 11 bases sitting between them. CDR3 nucleotide sequence: TGTGCCAGCAGTACCGGGAACTTTAATTCACCCCTCCACTTT. Protein sequence: CASSTGNFNSPLHF.

For the CDR3, the DNA is TGTGCCAGCTCACCGAGCGGGGGTTTGGGCAATCAGCCCCAGCATTTT. Translated, it gives CASSPSGGLGNQPQHF. The chain recombines TRBV18 with TRBJ1-5; D possibly corresponds to TRBD1 (5 bases). Germline V CDR1 and CDR2: KGHSH, LQKENI. The CDR3 contains 16 residues. V gave up 3 bases and J gave up 2 bases, with 14 bases separating them.

Here the CDR3 reads CASSQARGTEAFF. CDR3 in DNA: TGTGCCAGCAGCCAGGCCAGGGGCACTGAAGCTTTCTTT. The V gene is TRBV6-5, the J gene TRBJ1-1; D might be TRBD1 (6 bases). CDR1 is MNHEY, CDR2 SVGAGI, per germline. The CDR3 sequence is 13 residues long. Trimming stripped 6 bases from V and 4 bases from J, with 12 bases between.

The chain combines TRBV28 with TRBJ1-2; TRBD1 is a possible D gene (6 bases). CDR3 length: 17 residues. V was cut by 2 bases and J by 8 bases, with 24 bases left in between. Germline V gene lookup returns CDR1 MDHEN and CDR2 SYDVKM. The CDR3, as DNA: TGTGCCAGCAGTTTACCCTCCTACAGGGCTGGTAGTGGCGGCTACACCTTC. This translates into CASSLPSYRAGSGGYTF.

V and J are TRBV7-2 and TRBJ2-3, with TRBD2 identical over 9 bases. This CDR3 spans 18 amino acids. Losses at the gene ends were 4 bases for V and 2 bases for J; bases not matched to a gene: 13. The germline V gene encodes CDR1 SGHTA and CDR2 FQGNSA. The CDR3 region has the DNA TGTGCCAGCAGCTCCCGGTTAGGGCTAGCGGGGTACACAGATACGCAGTATTTT. Residues: CASSSRLGLAGYTDTQYF.

This clone was counted only a few times. This chain joins TRBV5-8 and TRBJ1-5, with D hard to call. The CDR3 consists of 17 residues. CDR1 SGHTS and CDR2 YDEGEE come from the germline V gene. V shed 0 bases and J shed 1 base, with 14 bases lying between them. CDR3 coding DNA: TGTGCCAGCAGCTTGGTTGACGGTCTCTGGAGCAATCAGCCCCAGCATTTT. The encoded protein is CASSLVDGLWSNQPQHF. Looking up the rest from reference TRBV5-8 and TRBJ1-5 gives the full variable domain: EAGVTQSPTHLIKTRGQQATLRCSPISGHTSVYWYQQALGLGLQFLLWYDEGEERNRGNFPPRFSGRQFPNYSSELNVNALELEDSALYLCASSLVDGLWSNQPQHFGDGTRLSIL.

This chain links TRBV6-5 with TRBJ2-7; 7 bases are shared with TRBD2. Germline V CDR1 and CDR2: MNHEY, SVGAGI. J gave up 2 bases and V 10 bases, and 8 bases lay outside the gene matches. There are 13 residues in the CDR3. CDR3 protein: CATIAGLTYEQYF. CDR3 sequence (DNA): TGTGCCACCATCGCGGGACTAACCTACGAGCAGTACTTC.

The rearrangement uses TRBV6-6 and TRBJ2-1, with TRBD1 matching 12 bases. There are 14 residues in the CDR3. V was pared by 6 bases and J by 10 bases, with 7 bases of the junction left unmatched. Germline lookup yields CDR1 MNHNY and CDR2 SVGAGI (reference sequence). The CDR3 DNA reads as TGTGCCAGCAGACAGGGGACAGGGGGCCGAGAGCAGTTCTTC. It specifies CASRQGTGGREQFF.

This clone has a single count. The rearrangement links TRBV18 to TRBJ1-2; D gene uncertain. Trimming removed 3 bases at V and 4 bases at J, with 18 bases between. This CDR3 region has 16 residues. The germline gives CDR1 KGHSH, CDR2 LQKENI. CDR3 residues: CASSPIADALSYGYTF. The CDR3 DNA reads as TGTGCCAGCTCACCCATCGCCGACGCACTATCCTATGGCTACACCTTC.

This clone has only a few counts. The chain couples TRBV25-1 to TRBJ1-5, with D possibly TRBD1 on 5 matching bases. Germline V gene sequence: CDR1 MGHDK, CDR2 SYGVNS. V lost 3 bases, J lost 6 bases, and 12 bases lay in between. The length of the CDR3 is 14 residues. CDR3 sequence: CASSDGGAAQPQHF. The CDR3 coding sequence is TGTGCCAGCAGTGATGGAGGGGCCGCTCAGCCCCAGCATTTT.

The chain joins TRBV5-5 to TRBJ1-6; 11 bases line up with TRBD1. Germline trimming cut 2 bases from V and 10 bases from J; bases unmatched to any gene: 5. Germline CDR1 and CDR2: SGHKS and YYEKEE (reference sequence). The CDR3 sequence is 15 residues long. CDR3 DNA sequence: TGTGCCAGCAGCTTTGGGGACAGGGGGATATCACCCCTCCACTTT. Protein product: CASSFGDRGISPLHF.

DNA of the CDR3: TGTGCCTCTCGACAGCGTCTATACAATGAGCAGTTCTTC. It translates to CASRQRLYNEQFF. V and J are TRBV19 and TRBJ2-1, with a tentative D call TRBD1 (5 bases). CDR3 length: 13 residues. The V gene's germline CDR1 is LNHDA and CDR2 SQIVND (reference sequence). V dropped 11 bases and J dropped 4 bases, with 15 bases sitting between them.

The rearrangement joins TRBV19 to TRBJ1-5, with 7 bases matching TRBD1. The CDR3 is 15 residues long. The V gene's germline CDR1 is LNHDA and CDR2 SQIVND (reference sequence). The V and J ends lost 3 bases and 6 bases, in that order; junction bases with no gene match: 8. The CDR3 nucleotides are TGTGCCAGTAGTATGGGTCCACAGGGGCGTCAGCCCCAGCATTTT. Protein: CASSMGPQGRQPQHF.

The chain recombines TRBV6-6 with TRBJ1-4, with TRBD1 as a possible D gene (6 bases). Trimming pared 6 bases from V and 5 bases from J, leaving 13 bases between. This CDR3 is 14 amino acids long. Per the germline V gene, CDR1 is MNHNY and CDR2 is SVGAGI (reference sequence). The CDR3: CASRTTGSNEKLFF. For the CDR3, the DNA is TGTGCCAGCAGAACGACAGGTTCAAATGAAAAACTGTTTTTT.

On this clone itself: The junction and the germline gene differ at one end; a read error may be behind it. CDR3 sequence reads: CASSLAMETPLF. CDR3 coding DNA: TGTGCCAGCAGCTTAGCGATGGAGACACCCCTCTTC. The V call is TRBV7-9, the J call TRBJ1-2; D gene unclear. The length of the CDR3 is 12 residues. CDR1 and CDR2 (germline): SEHNR, FQNEAQ (reference sequence).

The chain couples TRBV5-1 to TRBJ2-6; 10 bases fit TRBD2. V lost 5 bases and J lost 0; bases outside the gene matches: 8. The CDR3 is made up of 18 amino acids. Germline CDR1 reads SGHRS; CDR2 reads YFSETQ. The CDR3 protein is CASSRTSGRPSGANVLTF. The DNA for the CDR3 is TGCGCCAGCAGTAGGACTAGCGGTCGGCCCTCTGGGGCCAACGTCCTGACTTTC.

The table lists this clone with a few counts. This chain uses TRBV6-5 with TRBJ1-1; 9 bases line up with TRBD1. The CDR3 covers 13 residues. The germline V gene has CDR1 MNHEY and CDR2 SVGAGI. The V and J ends lost 7 bases and 5 bases, in that order; junction bases with no gene match: 5. The CDR3: CASTTGGRTEAFF. In DNA form, the CDR3 reads TGTGCCAGCACCACAGGGGGCAGGACTGAAGCTTTCTTT.

This sequence joins TRBV5-1 and TRBJ1-2; the match to TRBD1 covers 9 bases. The CDR3 has 14 amino acids. Germline trimming cut 5 bases from V and 7 bases from J; bases unmatched to any gene: 9. Germline assignment: CDR1 SGHRS and CDR2 YFSETQ. The CDR3 loop is CASRPTGGFSGYTF. Here the CDR3 DNA reads TGCGCCAGCAGACCAACAGGGGGCTTTTCTGGCTACACCTTC.

The rearrangement joins TRBV19 to TRBJ1-6; D is undetermined. This CDR3 comprises 12 residues. Germline CDR1 and CDR2: LNHDA and SQIVND (reference sequence). With 8 bases removed from V and 9 bases from J, the gap between germline ends came to 11 bases. The chain's CDR3 is CASFGWGSPLHF. The CDR3 coding sequence is TGTGCCAGTTTCGGCTGGGGTTCACCCCTCCACTTT.

This sequence joins TRBV10-3 and TRBJ2-3; D is perhaps TRBD2 (6 bases). Germline V CDR1 and CDR2: ENHRY, SYGVKD. The CDR3 is 15 residues long. V shed 3 bases and J shed 2 bases, with 12 bases lying between them. CDR3 sequence reads: CAISDFGGSTDTQYF. CDR3 DNA: TGTGCCATCAGTGATTTTGGAGGGTCCACAGATACGCAGTATTTT.

The V call is TRBV10-1, the J call TRBJ1-2; no clear D. Germline CDR1 and CDR2: WNHNN and SYGVQD (reference sequence). The CDR3 totals 14 residues. V lost 3 bases to trimming and J lost 6 bases, with 14 bases between them. The CDR3 is CASSDNLYRNGYTF. In DNA form, the CDR3 reads TGCGCCAGCAGTGATAACCTTTACCGAAATGGCTACACCTTC.